Below are 16 T cell receptor beta chains sequenced from a single sample in a study of cytomegalovirus exposure and HLA in healthy donors. A multiplex PCR was run with 60 Vbeta primers and 13 Jbeta primers. Clones were sequenced by immunoSEQ multiplex PCR, and TCRdb holds only the in-frame ones, with some missing. Of roughly 230,000 clones in the sample, around nine tenths are singletons; the top ten hold about 1.7%. What was sequenced was PBMCs. The receptors shown here come from a girl aged 2-10 years in good health and CMV-seronegative.

This chain connects TRBV5-1 to TRBJ2-1; TRBD1 matches 9 bases. The CDR3 runs 14 residues. V trimming: 4 bases; J trimming: 7 bases; junction bases outside the gene matches: 6. Germline assignment: CDR1 SGHRS and CDR2 YFSETQ. This chain's CDR3 is CASSHDRGGNEQFF. The CDR3 DNA follows: TGCGCCAGCAGCCACGACAGGGGGGGAAATGAGCAGTTCTTC.

This clone was seen a handful of times. The rearrangement uses TRBV5-1 and TRBJ1-5; D not certain. Germline loops: CDR1 SGHRS, CDR2 YFSETQ. Trimming removed 0 bases from V and 0 bases from J, with 4 bases in between. CDR3 size: 14 residues. The CDR3 bases are TGCGCCAGCAGCTTGGGTCTTAGCAATCAGCCCCAGCATTTT. Translation: CASSLGLSNQPQHF.

CDR3 nucleotide sequence: TGTGCCAGCAGCTTATCAGGTACAGACGAGCAGTACTTC. This gives the protein CASSLSGTDEQYF. The chain employs TRBV13 and TRBJ2-5; D is unresolved. The J call may not be correct, given that the DNA end is closer to TRBJ2-7. Germline V gene sequence: CDR1 PRHDT, CDR2 FYEKMQ (reference sequence). The CDR3 totals 13 residues.

The V call is TRBV4-2, the J call TRBJ1-5, with a possible D match to TRBD1 (6 bases). Germline V lookup: CDR1 LGHNA, CDR2 YNFKEQ. The length of the CDR3 is 17 residues. With 0 bases removed from V and 1 base from J, the gap between germline ends came to 13 bases. Here the CDR3 DNA reads TGTGCCAGCAGCCAAGAAATTATCAGGGGCAGCAATCAGCCCCAGCATTTT. This encodes CASSQEIIRGSNQPQHF.

The chain couples TRBV2 to TRBJ2-3; possibly TRBD1 for D (6 bases). V dropped 4 bases and J dropped 4 bases, with 9 bases sitting between them. This CDR3 comprises 13 residues. Germline V CDR1 and CDR2: SNHLY, FYNNEI. CDR3 sequence (DNA): TGTGCCAGCAGTGTACGGACAGCAGATACGCAGTATTTT. This sequence encodes CASSVRTADTQYF.

V is TRBV6-1 and J is TRBJ1-2; 7 bases match TRBD1. CDR1 is MNHNS and CDR2 is SASEGT in the germline V gene. The CDR3 has 14 amino acids. J was trimmed by 8 bases and V by 5 bases; bases with no gene match: 11. For the CDR3, the DNA is TGTGCCAGCAGTCTACGGGACAGAGAAGAGGGCTACACCTTC. It translates to CASSLRDREEGYTF.

CDR3 sequence (DNA): TGTGCCAGCAGTTTAGTGGGCGCTGAAGCTTTCTTT. Protein sequence: CASSLVGAEAFF. The V call is TRBV27, the J call TRBJ1-1; unclear D gene. The V end lost 2 bases, the J end lost 6 bases, and 7 bases lay between the germline ends. Per germline, CDR1 MNHEY and CDR2 SMNVEV (reference sequence). There are 12 residues in the CDR3.

The chain joins TRBV11-2 to TRBJ2-7; no clear D. V dropped 5 bases and J dropped 7 bases, with 18 bases sitting between them. This CDR3 contains 14 residues. Germline lookup yields CDR1 SGHAT and CDR2 FQNNGV. In DNA, the CDR3 is TGTGCCAGCAGCGTCGTGGCAGGCACTCGGGAGCAGTACTTC. Protein: CASSVVAGTREQYF.

The CDR3 nucleotides are TGTGCCAGCAGCTGGGGGGGCGGGGGCCTAGGGCAGTTCTTC. It is translated as CASSWGGGGLGQFF. The chain has TRBV5-6 and TRBJ2-1, with a weak D call TRBD2 (7 bases). The CDR3 extends over 14 amino acids. The V end lost 3 bases, the J end lost 12 bases, and 19 bases lay between the germline ends. CDR1 and CDR2 (germline): SGHDT, YYEEEE.

The chain combines TRBV6-4 with TRBJ1-5; 7 bases align to TRBD1. After removal of 9 bases from V and 5 bases from J, the junction contained 13 bases not matched to a gene. The CDR3 length is 15 residues. Germline V CDR1 and CDR2: MRHNA, SNTAGT. CDR3: CARNVGTEKYQPQHF. Written as DNA, the CDR3 is TGTGCCAGAAATGTAGGGACAGAGAAATATCAGCCCCAGCATTTT.

CDR3 protein: CATRTSGYNEQFF. CDR3 in DNA: TGTGCCACCCGGACTAGCGGTTACAATGAGCAGTTCTTC. The chain couples TRBV28 to TRBJ2-1; 10 bases align to TRBD2. The germline gives CDR1 MDHEN, CDR2 SYDVKM. The CDR3 is made up of 13 amino acids. V lost 10 bases and J lost 4; bases outside the gene matches: 4.

CDR3 residues: CASSVSYSTDTQYF. DNA for the CDR3: TGTGCCAGCAGCGTATCTTATAGCACAGATACGCAGTATTTT. V and J are TRBV7-2 and TRBJ2-3, with no clear D. The germline V gene has CDR1 SGHTA and CDR2 FQGNSA. V was shortened by 5 bases and J by 0 bases, with 9 bases between the two germline ends. The CDR3 is made up of 14 amino acids. Based on the CDR3 plus reference TRBV7-2 and TRBJ2-3, the full variable domain is GAGVSQSPSNKVTEKGKDVELRCDPISGHTALYWYRQSLGQGLEFLIYFQGNSAPDKSGLPSDRFSAERTGGSVSTLTIQRTQQEDSAVYLCASSVSYSTDTQYFGPGTRLTVL.

The chain is built from TRBV2 and TRBJ2-1; the D gene is possibly TRBD2 (5 bases). In germline, CDR1 is SNHLY, CDR2 FYNNEI. Trimming removed 6 bases from V and 9 bases from J, with 6 bases in between. The CDR3 is 10 amino acids. The CDR3 DNA follows: TGTGCCAGCAGGGGAGCTGAGCAGTTCTTC. It specifies CASRGAEQFF.

The V and J genes are TRBV5-6 and TRBJ2-3, with TRBD1 as a possible D gene (6 bases). Trimming pared 0 bases from V and 2 bases from J, leaving 10 bases between. There are 15 residues in the CDR3. The germline CDR1 and CDR2 sequences are SGHDT and YYEEEE. Written as DNA, the CDR3 is TGTGCCAGCAGCTTGGGACAGGTAAACACAGATACGCAGTATTTT. Protein product: CASSLGQVNTDTQYF. Together with reference TRBV5-6 and TRBJ2-3, the CDR3 gives the full variable domain: DAGVTQSPTHLIKTRGQQVTLRCSPKSGHDTVSWYQQALGQGPQFIFQYYEEEERQRGNFPDRFSGHQFPNYSSELNVNALLLGDSALYLCASSLGQVNTDTQYFGPGTRLTVL.

The gene calls are TRBV9 and TRBJ1-1; 8 nucleotides line up with TRBD1. Germline CDR1 SGDLS, CDR2 YYNGEE. The CDR3 totals 16 residues. The V segment lost 0 bases and the J segment 2 bases; nucleotides outside the gene matches: 6. The chain's CDR3 is CASSVAGQAENTEAFF. CDR3 nucleotides: TGTGCCAGCAGCGTAGCGGGACAGGCGGAAAACACTGAAGCTTTCTTT.

The chain employs TRBV6-1 and TRBJ2-7, with a weak D call TRBD2 (5 bases). The CDR3 sequence is 12 residues long. Trimming cost V 10 bases and J 0 bases, with 10 bases left between them. Germline loops: CDR1 MNHNS, CDR2 SASEGT. CDR3 DNA sequence: TGTGCCACCGGGGAAAACTCCTACGAGCAGTACTTC. Its protein product is CATGENSYEQYF.